This T cell receptor (beta chain) was retrieved from a study of glioma-infiltrating T cells after dendritic cell vaccination. About the research overall: Dendritic cell vaccination trial patients had either newly diagnosed or recurrent glioblastoma.

V lost 7 bases, J lost 4 bases, and 9 bases stayed unmatched. Germline CDR1 reads SNHLY; CDR2 reads FYNNEI. The CDR3 contains 16 residues. Clones were sequenced by immunoSEQ multiplex PCR, and TCRdb holds only the in-frame ones, with some missing. This sample has more than 95,000 clones, with around 80% found just once. Time point defined: after dendritic cell vaccination, including at tumor progression/relapse. Patients had residual fresh-frozen tumor tissue and more than two years of survival data. This chain joins TRBV2 and TRBJ2-3; 12 bases are a match to TRBD2. This clonotype was obtained from a human donor with glioblastoma. Material: blood, obtained after dendritic cell vaccination. Here the CDR3 reads CASTTQLAGGADTQYF. The CDR3 DNA is TGTGCCAGCACTACCCAACTAGCGGGAGGCGCAGATACGCAGTATTTT. Filled out from reference TRBV2 and TRBJ2-3, the complete variable domain reads EPEVTQTPSHQVTQMGQEVILRCVPISNHLYFYWYRQILGQKVEFLVSFYNNEISEKSEIFDDQFSVERPDGSNFTLKIRSTKLEDSAMYFCASTTQLAGGADTQYFGPGTRLTVL.